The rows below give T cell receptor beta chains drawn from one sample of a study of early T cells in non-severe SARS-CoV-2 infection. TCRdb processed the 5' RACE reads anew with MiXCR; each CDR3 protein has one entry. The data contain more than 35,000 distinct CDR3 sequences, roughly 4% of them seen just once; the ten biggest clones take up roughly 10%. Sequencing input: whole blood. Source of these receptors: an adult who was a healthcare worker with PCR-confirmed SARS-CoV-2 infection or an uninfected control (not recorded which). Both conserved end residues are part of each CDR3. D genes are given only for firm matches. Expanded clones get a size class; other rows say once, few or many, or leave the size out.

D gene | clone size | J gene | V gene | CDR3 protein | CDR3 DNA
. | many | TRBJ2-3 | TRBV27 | CASSRTVTDTQYF | TGTGCCAGCAGTAGGACGGTCACAGATACGCAGTATTTT
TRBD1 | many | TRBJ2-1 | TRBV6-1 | CASSNLPGQGDNEQFF | TGTGCCAGCAGCAACTTACCGGGACAGGGGGACAATGAGCAGTTCTTC
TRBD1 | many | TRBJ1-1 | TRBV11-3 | CASSTNTGVSEAFF | TGTGCCAGCAGCACAAATACAGGGGTATCTGAAGCTTTCTTT
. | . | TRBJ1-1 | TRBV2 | CASRRGGTEAFF | TGTGCCAGCAGGAGGGGGGGAACTGAAGCTTTCTTT
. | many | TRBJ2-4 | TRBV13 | CASSLWAGTTKNIQYF | TGTGCCAGCAGCTTATGGGCGGGGACGACCAAAAACATTCAGTACTTC
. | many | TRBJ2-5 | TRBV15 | CATRDSGPQETQYF | TGTGCCACCAGGGACAGCGGTCCTCAAGAGACCCAGTACTTC
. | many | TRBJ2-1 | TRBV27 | CASSLSETLGNEQFF | TGTGCCAGCAGCCTTAGCGAGACCTTGGGCAATGAGCAGTTCTTC
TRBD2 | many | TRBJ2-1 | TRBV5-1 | CASSRVAGNDEQFF | TGCGCCAGCAGTCGGGTAGCGGGAAACGATGAGCAGTTCTTC
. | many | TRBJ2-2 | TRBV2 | CASNPRGTGELFF | TGTGCCAGCAACCCCAGAGGGACCGGGGAGCTGTTTTTT
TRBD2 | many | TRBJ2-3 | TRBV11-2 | CASSSRFGGRGPDTQYF | TGTGCCAGCAGCTCCCGATTCGGCGGGAGGGGCCCAGATACGCAGTATTTT
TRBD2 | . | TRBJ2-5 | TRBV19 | CASRTSGRLETQYF | TGTGCCAGTAGGACTAGCGGGAGGCTAGAGACCCAGTACTTC
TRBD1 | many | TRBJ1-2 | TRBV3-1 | CASSQAPGTGAGYTF | TGTGCCAGCAGCCAAGCCCCCGGGACAGGGGCTGGCTACACCTTC
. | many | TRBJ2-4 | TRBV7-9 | CASSSASEFRGVDIQYF | TGTGCCAGCAGCTCGGCCTCTGAGTTCAGGGGCGTAGACATTCAGTACTTC
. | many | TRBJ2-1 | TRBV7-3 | CASSLSDNEQFF | TGTGCCAGCAGCTTATCTGACAATGAGCAGTTCTTC
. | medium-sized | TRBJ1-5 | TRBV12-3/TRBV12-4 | CASSFDSSNQPQHF | TGTGCCAGCAGTTTCGACAGTAGCAATCAGCCCCAGCATTTT
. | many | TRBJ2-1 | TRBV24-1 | CATRRGDEQFF | TGTGCCACCCGGCGGGGTGATGAGCAGTTCTTC
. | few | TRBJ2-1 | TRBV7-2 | CASSLRLGDYNEQFF | TGTGCCAGCAGCTTACGTTTGGGAGATTACAATGAGCAGTTCTTC
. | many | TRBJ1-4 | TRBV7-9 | CASSLGSEKLFF | TGTGCCAGCAGCTTAGGGAGTGAAAAACTGTTTTTT
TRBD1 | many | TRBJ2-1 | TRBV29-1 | CSVEDRVDNEQFF | TGCAGCGTTGAGGACAGGGTAGACAATGAGCAGTTCTTC
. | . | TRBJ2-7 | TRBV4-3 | CASSQDRSGRSYEQYF | TGCGCCAGCAGCCAAGATCGGTCAGGCCGTTCCTACGAGCAGTACTTC
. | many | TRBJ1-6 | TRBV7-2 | CASSRPAGSQRTNNSPLHF | TGTGCCAGCAGCCGTCCCGCTGGAAGCCAAAGAACCAATAATTCACCCCTCCACTTT
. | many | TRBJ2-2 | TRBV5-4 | CASSLSGMNTGELFF | TGTGCCAGCAGCTTGTCGGGGATGAACACCGGGGAGCTGTTTTTT
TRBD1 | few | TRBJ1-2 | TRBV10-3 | CAISSTGDGYTF | TGTGCCATCAGCTCGACAGGGGATGGCTACACCTTC
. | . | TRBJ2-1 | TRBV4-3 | CASSQVGPAYNEQFF | TGCGCCAGCAGCCAAGTAGGTCCAGCCTACAATGAGCAGTTCTTC
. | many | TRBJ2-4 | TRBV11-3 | CASSLVSPGQGNIQYF | TGTGCCAGCAGCTTAGTCTCTCCAGGGCAGGGAAACATTCAGTACTTC
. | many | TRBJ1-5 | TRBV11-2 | CASSEGANSNQPQHF | TGTGCCAGCAGCGAGGGTGCGAATAGCAATCAGCCCCAGCATTTT
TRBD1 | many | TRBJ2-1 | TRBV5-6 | CASSWTGFEQFF | TGTGCCAGCAGCTGGACAGGGTTTGAGCAGTTCTTC
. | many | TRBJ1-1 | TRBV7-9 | CASTPTVNTEAFF | TGTGCCAGCACCCCGACAGTAAACACTGAAGCTTTCTTT
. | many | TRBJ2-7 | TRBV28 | CATNPTGHTFYEQYF | TGTGCCACCAATCCTACGGGACATACTTTCTACGAGCAGTACTTC
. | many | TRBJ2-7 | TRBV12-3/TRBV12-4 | CASSPGHEQYF | TGTGCCAGCAGCCCAGGCCACGAGCAGTACTTC
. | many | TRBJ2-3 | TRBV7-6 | CASRSEGGDTQYF | TGTGCCAGCAGGTCGGAAGGGGGAGATACGCAGTATTTT
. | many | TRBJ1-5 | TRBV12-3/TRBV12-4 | CASSLNQPQHF | TGTGCCAGCAGCCTGAATCAGCCCCAGCATTTT
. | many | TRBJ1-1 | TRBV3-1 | CASSQLGAGSNTEAFF | TGTGCCAGCAGCCAGTTAGGAGCAGGATCGAACACTGAAGCTTTCTTT
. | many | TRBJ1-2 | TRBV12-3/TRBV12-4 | CASRRGNNYGYTF | TGTGCCAGCAGGAGAGGAAATAACTATGGCTACACCTTC
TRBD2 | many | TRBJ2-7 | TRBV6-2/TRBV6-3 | CASSLTSGGSFKTYEQYF | TGTGCCAGCAGTTTGACTAGCGGGGGCTCCTTTAAAACCTACGAGCAGTACTTC
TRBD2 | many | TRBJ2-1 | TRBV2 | CASSDLAGIHNEQFF | TGTGCCAGCAGTGACCTAGCGGGTATACACAATGAGCAGTTCTTC
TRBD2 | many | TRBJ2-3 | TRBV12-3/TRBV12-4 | CASSRIAGGSTDTQYF | TGTGCCAGCAGCCGGATAGCGGGAGGGAGCACAGATACGCAGTATTTT
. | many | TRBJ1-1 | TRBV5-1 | CASSLGHPASEAFF | TGCGCCAGCAGCTTGGGCCATCCCGCCTCAGAAGCTTTCTTT
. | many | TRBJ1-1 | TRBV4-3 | CASSQGRYTEAFF | TGCGCCAGCAGCCAAGGCAGGTACACTGAAGCTTTCTTT
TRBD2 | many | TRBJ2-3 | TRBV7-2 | CASSQLAVRGTQYF | TGTGCCAGCAGCCAACTAGCGGTGCGGGGTACGCAGTATTTT
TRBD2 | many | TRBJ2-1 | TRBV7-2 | CASSFGTSAYNEQFF | TGTGCCAGCAGCTTCGGGACTAGCGCTTACAATGAGCAGTTCTTC
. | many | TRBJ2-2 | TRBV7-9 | CASSLFPTEAGELFF | TGTGCCAGCAGCTTATTCCCGACGGAGGCCGGGGAGCTGTTTTTT
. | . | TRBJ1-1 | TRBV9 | CASSVEAALNTEAFF | TGTGCCAGCAGCGTAGAGGCAGCGTTGAACACTGAAGCTTTCTTT
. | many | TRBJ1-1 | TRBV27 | CASSRGNNEAFF | TGTGCCAGCAGTAGGGGCAATAATGAAGCTTTCTTT
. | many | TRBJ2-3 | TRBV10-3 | CAISEIGSDTQYF | TGTGCCATCAGTGAGATAGGTTCCGATACGCAGTATTTT
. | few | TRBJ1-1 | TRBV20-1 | CSARRRDTYLNTEAFF | TGCAGTGCTAGACGCCGGGACACATACTTGAACACTGAAGCTTTCTTT
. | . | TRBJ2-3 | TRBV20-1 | CSASGSTDTQYF | TGCAGTGCTAGTGGGAGCACAGATACGCAGTATTTT
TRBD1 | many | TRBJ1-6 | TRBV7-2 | CASSYTGTGESPLHF | TGTGCCAGCAGCTACACCGGGACAGGGGAGTCACCCCTCCACTTT